This is a list of T cell receptor beta chains from one sample in a study of shared clonotypes between healthy human individuals. Only in-frame clones appear in the TCRdb table, and some are missing; sequencing was by immunoSEQ multiplex PCR. Counted here are about 2.1 million clones, about 93% occurring once; the ten biggest clones make up less than 2%. Sample: naive CD8+ T cells from PBMCs. The receptor source for this set is a man aged 18 to 29 in good health. Some clones in this sample may be carry-over from other donors' samples. The CDR3 runs from the conserved cysteine through the conserved F or W. The order of the fields is D gene, V gene, J gene, CDR3 protein. D genes are given only for firm matches.

.	TRBV9	TRBJ2-2	CASSARPGELFF
.	TRBV19	TRBJ1-2	CASSLRGPVSYGYTF
.	TRBV5-1	TRBJ2-3	CASGKQGPDTQYF
TRBD1	TRBV5-1	TRBJ1-1	CASKQTGGTEAFF
TRBD2	TRBV27	TRBJ2-7	CASRTTSGSIYEQYF
.	TRBV27	TRBJ1-5	CASSSGAYNNQPQHF
TRBD1	TRBV7-9	TRBJ2-2	CASTQGGVIAGELFF
TRBD2	TRBV5-5	TRBJ2-7	CASSHGVQGLAYEQYF
TRBD1	TRBV6-8	TRBJ2-5	CVETGSLETQYF
.	TRBV4-3	TRBJ1-5	CASSQDRTDNQPQHF
.	TRBV19	TRBJ1-1	CASSIGGRPGTEAFF
TRBD2	TRBV9	TRBJ2-7	CASSPGTSLDYEQYF
TRBD1	TRBV9	TRBJ2-3	CASQGEGSTDTQYF
.	TRBV11-3	TRBJ1-1	CASSTGVNTEAFF
TRBD1	TRBV29-1	TRBJ2-1	CSVEIPGQNEQFF
.	TRBV9	TRBJ1-3	CASTAGWSSGNTIYF
.	TRBV27	TRBJ2-2	CASSFGSLTGELFF
.	TRBV10-3	TRBJ1-2	CAISESGQFYGYTF
TRBD1	TRBV27	TRBJ2-3	CASSSDTRGQGRTDTQYF
TRBD2	TRBV2	TRBJ2-7	CASSNSGINTYEQYF
.	TRBV11-2	TRBJ2-5	CASSSPSPHIITTQYF
.	TRBV15	TRBJ1-5	CATSRDRGINQPQHF
.	TRBV28	TRBJ1-5	CASSSSGVLGQPQHF
TRBD1	TRBV9	TRBJ2-2	CASSPTGATNTGELFF
.	TRBV7-6	TRBJ2-7	CASSLAPERPREQYF
TRBD2	TRBV4-3	TRBJ2-1	CASSQELASGRYNEQFF
.	TRBV28	TRBJ2-3	CASSFSDPSDTQYF
.	TRBV9	TRBJ2-1	CASSVRGSGPYNEQFF
TRBD1	TRBV27	TRBJ2-3	CASRSGTGGPDTQYF
TRBD1	TRBV5-6	TRBJ1-2	CASSAGQGAGYTF
.	TRBV7-3	TRBJ2-1	CASSLRGGSSNEQFF
.	TRBV7-9	TRBJ1-2	CASSQPTGWGYTF
TRBD2	TRBV4-1	TRBJ2-1	CASSQDGGSGPYNEQFF
TRBD2	TRBV7-3	TRBJ2-2	CASSPTLAGVRTGELFF
TRBD1	TRBV7-9	TRBJ1-1	CASSSTRTGRDTEAFF
.	TRBV9	TRBJ2-1	CASSPPANEQFF
TRBD1	TRBV4-3	TRBJ2-1	CASSHRTGNNEQFF
TRBD2	TRBV30	TRBJ2-3	CAWRGLPWADTQYF
.	TRBV5-6	TRBJ1-1	CASSVGSGSTEAFF
TRBD2	TRBV29-1	TRBJ2-1	CSVKREGPSYNEQFF
.	TRBV6-1	TRBJ2-7	CASSETRPGTEYYEQYF